Only a few counts were recorded for the clone carrying this TCR beta chain. What it binds is unknown. This CDR3 contains 14 residues. V dropped 4 bases and J dropped 5; count of bases not matched to a gene: 7. Germline values: CDR1 SEHNR, CDR2 FQNEAQ (reference sequence). This sample was included in a study of cytomegalovirus exposure and HLA in healthy donors. Looking at the study overall: Early on, a data release was issued that held 80 million or so unique TCRs from HLA-typed donors. Most donors, 70% to 85% of approximately 400 genotyped, fell in the Caucasian-associated ancestry cluster.

PCR employed 60 Vbeta and 13 Jbeta primers. Clones were sequenced by immunoSEQ multiplex PCR, and TCRdb holds only the in-frame ones, with some missing. The top ten hold about 2.3% of the sample, which has roughly 49,000 clones, 81% seen once. Study-level points and caveats: Usually a TCR sequence was rare, but some public TCRs were found in many donors. Later, an analysis showed that TCR beta chains associated with HLA were more clonally expanded than others that were equally common.

The material sequenced was PBMCs. The chain employs TRBV7-9 and TRBJ1-2; 7 bases match TRBD1. The clonotype comes from a boy aged 5-17 years in good health and CMV-seropositive. CDR3 sequence (DNA): TGTGCCAGCAGCTCCGGGACAGATTATTATGGCTACACCTTC. Protein: CASSSGTDYYGYTF.